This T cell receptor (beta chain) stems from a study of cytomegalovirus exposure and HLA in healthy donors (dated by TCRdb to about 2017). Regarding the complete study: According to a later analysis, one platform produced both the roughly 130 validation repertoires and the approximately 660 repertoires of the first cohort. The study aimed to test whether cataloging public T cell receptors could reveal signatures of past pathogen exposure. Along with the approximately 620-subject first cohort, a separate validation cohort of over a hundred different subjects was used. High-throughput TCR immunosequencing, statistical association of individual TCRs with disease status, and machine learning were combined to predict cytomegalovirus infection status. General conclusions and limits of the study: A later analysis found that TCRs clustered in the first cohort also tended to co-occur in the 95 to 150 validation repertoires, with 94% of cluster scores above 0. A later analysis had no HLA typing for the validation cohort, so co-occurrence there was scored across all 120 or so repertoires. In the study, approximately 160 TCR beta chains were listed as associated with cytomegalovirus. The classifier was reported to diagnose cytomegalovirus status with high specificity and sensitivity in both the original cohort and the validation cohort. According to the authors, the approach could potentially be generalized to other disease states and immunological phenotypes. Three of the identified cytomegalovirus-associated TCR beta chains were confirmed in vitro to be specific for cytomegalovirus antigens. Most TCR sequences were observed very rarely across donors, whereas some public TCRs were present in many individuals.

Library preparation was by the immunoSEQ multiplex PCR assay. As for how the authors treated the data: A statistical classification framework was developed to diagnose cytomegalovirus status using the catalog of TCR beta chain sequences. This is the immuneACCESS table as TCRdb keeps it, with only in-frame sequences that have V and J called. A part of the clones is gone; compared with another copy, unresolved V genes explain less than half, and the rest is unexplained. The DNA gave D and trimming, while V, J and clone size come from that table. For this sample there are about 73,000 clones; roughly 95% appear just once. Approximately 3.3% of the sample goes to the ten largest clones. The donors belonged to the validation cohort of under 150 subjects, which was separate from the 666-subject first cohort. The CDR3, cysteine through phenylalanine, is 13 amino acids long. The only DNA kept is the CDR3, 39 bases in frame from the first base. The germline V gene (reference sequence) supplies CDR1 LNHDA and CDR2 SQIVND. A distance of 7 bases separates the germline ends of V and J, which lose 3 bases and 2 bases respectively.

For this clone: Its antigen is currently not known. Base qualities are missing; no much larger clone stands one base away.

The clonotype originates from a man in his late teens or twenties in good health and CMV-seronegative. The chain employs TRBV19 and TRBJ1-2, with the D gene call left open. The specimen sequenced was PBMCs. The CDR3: CASSILANYGYTF. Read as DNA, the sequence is TGTGCCAGTAGTATCTTAGCCAACTATGGCTACACCTTC.